The 31 T cell receptor beta chains presented below share a single source sample, sequenced in a study of T cell responses to AZD1222 COVID-19 vaccine. Libraries were prepared by immunoSEQ multiplex PCR; TCRdb keeps only in-frame clonotypes and omits some of them. The sample has about 97,000 clones, approximately 90% seen once. The sample here was peripheral blood, taken on day 0 of AZD1222 vaccination. The origin of the receptors is an adult in good health.

The count of this clone is one. The chain recombines TRBV5-8 with TRBJ1-4, with TRBD1 as a possible D gene (6 bases). V lost 0 bases and J lost 6, with 15 bases in between. The CDR3 has 16 residues. From germline, CDR1 is SGHTS and CDR2 YDEGEE. In DNA form, the CDR3 reads TGTGCCAGCAGCTTGGACTGGGGGGCAGGGGATGAAAAACTGTTTTTT. Translated: CASSLDWGAGDEKLFF.

In DNA form, the CDR3 reads TGCAGTGCTGAAATGAACACTGAAGCTTTCTTT. Translation gives CSAEMNTEAFF. The chain employs TRBV20-1 and TRBJ1-1; no clear D gene. V gave up 5 bases and J gave up 0 bases, with 4 bases separating them. This CDR3 is 11 amino acids long. The V gene's germline CDR1 is DFQATT and CDR2 SNEGSKA (reference sequence).

The V call is TRBV27, the J call TRBJ2-7; TRBD2 agrees at 9 bases. The CDR3 is made up of 15 amino acids. CDR1 and CDR2 (germline): MNHEY, SMNVEV (reference sequence). The trim removed 6 bases at V and 2 bases at J, leaving 8 bases unmatched. The CDR3 DNA reads as TGTGCCAGCAGCCAAACTAGCGGGCAGACCTACGAGCAGTACTTC. Translating it yields CASSQTSGQTYEQYF.

This chain joins TRBV5-6 and TRBJ1-2; D ambiguous. Per germline, CDR1 SGHDT and CDR2 YYEEEE. The length of the CDR3 is 13 residues. V gave up 4 bases and J gave up 7 bases, with 14 bases separating them. CDR3 sequence: CASSPGIPGGYTF. CDR3 coding DNA: TGTGCCAGCAGCCCCGGGATCCCGGGTGGCTACACCTTC.

The chain combines TRBV7-2 with TRBJ1-3; D unresolved. Germline V gives CDR1 SGHTA, CDR2 FQGNSA. The CDR3 is made up of 16 amino acids. V was cut by 5 bases and J by 2 bases, with 16 bases left in between. CDR3 region: CASSKITTFTGNTIYF. The CDR3 DNA is TGTGCCAGCAGCAAAATCACAACTTTCACTGGAAACACCATATATTTT.

The gene calls are TRBV19 and TRBJ1-2, with TRBD1 identical over 9 bases. Germline CDR1 LNHDA, CDR2 SQIVND (reference sequence). The CDR3 is made up of 15 amino acids. J was trimmed by 5 bases and V by 5 bases; bases with no gene match: 9. CDR3: CASSRPGQGTYGYTF. The CDR3 DNA reads as TGTGCCAGTAGTCGACCGGGACAGGGTACTTATGGCTACACCTTC.

The V gene is TRBV29-1, the J gene TRBJ2-1; 11 bases agree with TRBD2. CDR1 and CDR2 from the germline V gene are SQVTM and ANQGSEA. This CDR3 has 14 amino acids. J lost 4 bases, V lost 3 bases, and 2 bases had no gene match. The CDR3 DNA sequence: TGCAGCGTTGACGGGACTAGCGGATACAATGAGCAGTTCTTC. It codes for CSVDGTSGYNEQFF.

The rearrangement links TRBV21-1 to TRBJ1-2. TRBV21-1 is described as a pseudogene. This CDR3 is 16 amino acids long. CDR3 in DNA: TGTGCCAGCAGCAAAGATGACCCGGGGGGCGTATCTGGCTACACCTTC. Protein product: CASSKDDPGGVSGYTF.

About this clone: Sequence at one end of the junction differs from germline and may be a read error. V is TRBV6-5 and J is TRBJ2-7, with D perhaps being TRBD1 or TRBD2 (5 bases each). Germline CDR1 and CDR2: MNHEY and SVGAGI. The CDR3 is 15 residues long. CDR3 amino acids: CASSHSGRSSYEQYF. DNA of the CDR3: TGTGCCAGCAGTCACTCGGGACGGAGTTCCTACGAGCAGTACTTC.

This sequence joins TRBV5-1 and TRBJ2-4; the D gene is possibly TRBD1 (5 bases). The ends were cut back, 0 bases at V and 15 bases at J, with 16 bases in the middle. CDR3 length: 13 residues. CDR1 is SGHRS and CDR2 is YFSETQ in the germline V gene. The CDR3 nucleotides are TGCGCCAGCAGCTTGGGGGCAGGGAATAATCCGTACTTC. This translates into CASSLGAGNNPYF.

V is TRBV19 and J is TRBJ2-1, with 7 bases lining up with TRBD1. The V gene end was trimmed by 3 bases and the J gene end by 6 bases; junction bases not matched to a gene: 2. The CDR3 covers 13 residues. Germline V gene sequence: CDR1 LNHDA, CDR2 SQIVND (reference sequence). DNA of the CDR3: TGTGCCAGTAGTATCGACAGGGTCAATGAGCAGTTCTTC. Protein sequence: CASSIDRVNEQFF.

The chain is built from TRBV9 and TRBJ1-2, with D possibly being TRBD1 (5 bases). CDR3 length equals 12 residues. Per the germline V gene, CDR1 is SGDLS and CDR2 is YYNGEE. The V end was cut by 3 bases, the J end by 4 bases, with 7 bases between. CDR3 sequence (DNA): TGTGCCAGCAGCGAAGGGGCCTATGGCTACACCTTC. As protein: CASSEGAYGYTF.

The chain links TRBV28 to TRBJ2-3; a possible D gene is TRBD2 (5 bases). Per germline, CDR1 MDHEN and CDR2 SYDVKM. V was pared by 4 bases and J by 1 base, with 15 bases between. This CDR3 comprises 16 residues. The CDR3 loop is CASSSAAAEGTDTQYF. DNA for the CDR3: TGTGCCAGCAGTTCCGCCGCAGCGGAGGGCACAGATACGCAGTATTTT.

The table lists this clone with a count of one. The rearrangement links TRBV28 to TRBJ2-7, with D possibly called TRBD1 or TRBD2 (8 bases each). This CDR3 comprises 21 residues. V was trimmed by 5 bases and J by 0 bases, leaving 32 bases between them. Germline CDR1 is MDHEN and CDR2 is SYDVKM. The CDR3 sequence is CASSTLYRGASLAESSYEQYF. The CDR3, as DNA: TGTGCCAGCAGTACCCTATACAGGGGGGCATCACTAGCGGAGAGCTCCTACGAGCAGTACTTC.

The DNA for the CDR3 is TGCAGCGTTGATGAGGCCACCGGGGAGCTGTTTTTT. Its translation: CSVDEATGELFF. The V and J genes are TRBV29-1 and TRBJ2-2; D ambiguous. CDR1 is SQVTM and CDR2 is ANQGSEA in the germline V gene. This CDR3 region has 12 residues. V was pared by 3 bases and J by 4 bases, with 6 bases between.

This clone appeared once. The chain links TRBV5-1 to TRBJ2-3; 10 positions match TRBD2. V dropped 0 bases and J dropped 5; count of bases not matched to a gene: 3. CDR1 SGHRS and CDR2 YFSETQ come from the germline V gene. This CDR3 comprises 15 residues. The CDR3 reads CASSLEPSGGDTQYF. In DNA form, the CDR3 reads TGCGCCAGCAGCTTGGAGCCTAGCGGGGGAGATACGCAGTATTTT.

This chain joins TRBV7-3 and TRBJ2-4; TRBD1 aligns across 8 bases. This CDR3 region has 17 residues. CDR1 and CDR2 from the germline V gene are SGHTA and FQGTGA. V shed 5 bases and J 9 bases; nucleotides not matched to a gene: 18. Here the CDR3 DNA reads TGTGCCAGCAGCCTTTGTGCGGGATCAGGGGGCCGGGGCATTCAGTACTTC. Translating it yields CASSLCAGSGGRGIQYF.

A few counts support this clone. The chain couples TRBV19 to TRBJ2-1, with 7 bases that match TRBD2. Germline-derived CDR1 and CDR2 are LNHDA and SQIVND (reference sequence). The CDR3 length is 15 residues. The junction had 4 bases not matched to a gene; V was cut back by 5 bases and J by 0 bases. CDR3 nucleotide sequence: TGTGCCAGTAGTGTCGGCGGGAGCTCCTACAATGAGCAGTTCTTC. Encoded protein: CASSVGGSSYNEQFF.

The chain uses TRBV7-3 and TRBJ1-1, with no clear D. The CDR3 length is 13 residues. In germline, CDR1 is SGHTA, CDR2 FQGTGA. Trimming took 2 bases from V and 1 from J, leaving 5 bases between them. CDR3 sequence: CASSLQANTEAFF. Written as DNA, the CDR3 is TGTGCCAGCAGCTTACAGGCGAACACTGAAGCTTTCTTT.

The rearrangement links TRBV6-6 to TRBJ1-5; unclear D gene. Germline loops: CDR1 MNHNY, CDR2 SVGAGI (reference sequence). Trimming left V 1 base short and J 4 bases short, with 8 bases between. The length of the CDR3 is 14 residues. This CDR3 is CASSYFTVNQPQHF. CDR3 DNA sequence: TGTGCCAGCAGTTACTTTACAGTTAATCAGCCCCAGCATTTT.

V and J are TRBV28 and TRBJ1-1; D gene unclear. Germline-derived CDR1 and CDR2 are MDHEN and SYDVKM. The CDR3 consists of 13 residues. V was trimmed by 5 bases and J by 0 bases, leaving 7 bases between them. The DNA of the CDR3 is TGTGCCAGCAGTACACAGATGAACACTGAAGCTTTCTTT. Encoded protein: CASSTQMNTEAFF.

The chain employs TRBV4-2 and TRBJ1-6, with TRBD1 as a possible D gene (5 bases). Germline CDR1 and CDR2: LGHNA and YNFKEQ. The V end lost 0 bases, the J end lost 13 bases, and 19 bases lay between the germline ends. This CDR3 spans 16 amino acids. In DNA form, the CDR3 reads TGTGCCAGCAGCCAAGATGGCCCAGGGAGTTTGGGGCCCCTCCACTTT. Encoded protein: CASSQDGPGSLGPLHF.

V is TRBV7-9 and J is TRBJ2-7; 10 nucleotides match TRBD1. Germline CDR1 SEHNR, CDR2 FQNEAQ (reference sequence). This CDR3 has 15 residues. The trim removed 0 bases at V and 2 bases at J, leaving 1 base unmatched. The CDR3 sequence: CASSLAGTGAYEQYF. Written as DNA, the CDR3 is TGTGCCAGCAGCTTAGCCGGGACAGGGGCCTACGAGCAGTACTTC.

V and J are TRBV7-2 and TRBJ2-1; 10 nucleotides match TRBD1. The V gene end was trimmed by 8 bases and the J gene end by 9 bases; junction bases not matched to a gene: 10. Germline V gives CDR1 SGHTA, CDR2 FQGNSA. The CDR3 is made up of 14 amino acids. CDR3 nucleotide sequence: TGTGCCAGCGGGAAAGGACAGGGGGTTGGTGAGCAGTTCTTC. Amino acid sequence: CASGKGQGVGEQFF.

The rearrangement links TRBV12-3 or TRBV12-4 to TRBJ1-1; maybe TRBD1 (5 bases). The CDR3 runs 13 residues. V was clipped by 7 bases and J by 2 bases, with 11 bases between them. CDR3 DNA: TGTGCCAGCAAAGGGGTCAGCAACACTGAAGCTTTCTTT. Translation: CASKGVSNTEAFF.

The rearrangement links TRBV13 to TRBJ2-1, with 9 positions matching TRBD2. CDR3 length: 17 amino acids. Germline V CDR1 and CDR2: PRHDT, FYEKMQ (reference sequence). The V and J ends lost 4 bases and 8 bases, in that order; junction bases with no gene match: 15. Written as DNA, the CDR3 is TGTGCCAGCAGCTCCTCACCCGGACTAGCGTTCGGTGATGAGCAGTTCTTC. It codes for CASSSSPGLAFGDEQFF.

This clone was detected a few times. The chain links TRBV5-4 to TRBJ1-4; tentative D call: TRBD1 (5 bases). The V and J ends lost 0 bases and 8 bases respectively, with 8 bases between them. From germline, CDR1 is SGHNT and CDR2 YYREEE (reference sequence). The CDR3 is 13 amino acids. The CDR3 protein is CASSLGGLEKLFF. CDR3 nucleotide sequence: TGTGCCAGCAGCTTGGGGGGCCTCGAAAAACTGTTTTTT.

This chain connects TRBV5-1 to TRBJ2-1, with 7 bases lining up with TRBD2. Germline CDR1 is SGHRS and CDR2 is YFSETQ. Unmatched junction bases numbered 15, after V lost 4 bases and J lost 8 bases. The CDR3 runs 16 residues. DNA for the CDR3: TGCGCCAGCAGCGGACCAACAGGACTAGGTGCGTATGAGCAGTTCTTC. Its translation is CASSGPTGLGAYEQFF.

This clone was detected once. The V and J genes are TRBV7-2 and TRBJ2-2; a possible D gene is TRBD1 (5 bases). The CDR3 has 14 amino acids. The germline V gene has CDR1 SGHTA and CDR2 FQGNSA. Trimming cost V 5 bases and J 6 bases, with 13 bases left between them. CDR3 DNA sequence: TGTGCCAGCAGCCAAGGGGCCTCTCCCGGGGAGCTGTTTTTT. It codes for CASSQGASPGELFF.

This chain connects TRBV3-1 (or the pseudogene TRBV3-2) to TRBJ1-1; 8 bases fit TRBD1. Trimming cost V 0 bases and J 10 bases; bases outside gene matches: 4. CDR1 LGHDT and CDR2 YNNKEL come from the germline V gene (reference sequence). The CDR3 totals 13 residues. DNA of the CDR3: TGTGCCAGCAGCCAAGATACTGGGACAGGAGCTTTCTTT. Its protein product is CASSQDTGTGAFF.

The chain employs TRBV6-4 and TRBJ2-1; D is ambiguous. Germline CDR1 is MRHNA and CDR2 is SNTAGT. V was shortened by 4 bases and J by 4 bases, with 14 bases between the two germline ends. CDR3 length: 15 residues. CDR3 amino acids: CASSVGVLPYNEQFF. CDR3 nucleotides: TGTGCCAGCAGTGTGGGTGTCCTCCCATACAATGAGCAGTTCTTC.